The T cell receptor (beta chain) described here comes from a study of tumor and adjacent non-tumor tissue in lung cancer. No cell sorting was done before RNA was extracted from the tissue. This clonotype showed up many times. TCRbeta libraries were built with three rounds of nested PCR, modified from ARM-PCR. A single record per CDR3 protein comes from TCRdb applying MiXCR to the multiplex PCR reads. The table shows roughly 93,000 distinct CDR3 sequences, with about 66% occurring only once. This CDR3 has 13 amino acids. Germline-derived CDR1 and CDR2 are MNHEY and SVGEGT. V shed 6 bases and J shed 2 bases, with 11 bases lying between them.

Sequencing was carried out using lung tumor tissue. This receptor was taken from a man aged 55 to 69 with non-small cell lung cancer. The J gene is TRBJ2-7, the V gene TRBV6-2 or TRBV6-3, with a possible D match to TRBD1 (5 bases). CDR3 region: CASRTGVTYEQYF. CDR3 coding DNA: TGTGCCAGCAGAACAGGAGTGACCTACGAGCAGTACTTC.